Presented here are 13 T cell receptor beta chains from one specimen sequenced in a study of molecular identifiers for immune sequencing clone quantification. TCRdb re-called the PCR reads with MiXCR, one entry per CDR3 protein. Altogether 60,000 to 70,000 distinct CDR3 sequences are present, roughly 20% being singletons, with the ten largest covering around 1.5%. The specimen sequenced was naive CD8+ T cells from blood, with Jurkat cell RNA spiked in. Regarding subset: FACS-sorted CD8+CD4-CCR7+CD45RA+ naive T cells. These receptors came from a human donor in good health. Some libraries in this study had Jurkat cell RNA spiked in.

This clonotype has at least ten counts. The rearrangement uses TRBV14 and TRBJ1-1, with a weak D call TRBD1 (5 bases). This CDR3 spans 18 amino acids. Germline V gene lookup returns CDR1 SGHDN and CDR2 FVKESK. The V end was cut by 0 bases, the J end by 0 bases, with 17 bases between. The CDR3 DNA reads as TGTGCCAGCAGCCAAGAACGGGGAGCCGGGGCAATGAACACTGAAGCTTTCTTT. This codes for CASSQERGAGAMNTEAFF.

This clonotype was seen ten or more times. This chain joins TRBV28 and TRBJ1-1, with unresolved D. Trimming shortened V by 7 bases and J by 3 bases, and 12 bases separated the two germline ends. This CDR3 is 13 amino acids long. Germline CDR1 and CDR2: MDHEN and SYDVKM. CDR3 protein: CASNTWGYTEAFF. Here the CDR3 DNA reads TGTGCCAGCAACACTTGGGGATACACTGAAGCTTTCTTT. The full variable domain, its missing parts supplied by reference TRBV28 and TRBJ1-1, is DVKVTQSSRYLVKRTGEKVFLECVQDMDHENMFWYRQDPGLGLRLIYFSYDVKMKEKGDIPEGYSVSREKKERFSLILESASTNQTSMYLCASNTWGYTEAFFGQGTRLTVV.

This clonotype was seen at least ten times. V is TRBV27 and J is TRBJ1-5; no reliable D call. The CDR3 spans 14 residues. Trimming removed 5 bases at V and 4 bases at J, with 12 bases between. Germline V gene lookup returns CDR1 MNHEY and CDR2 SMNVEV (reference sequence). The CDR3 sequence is CASSVKGTNQPQHF. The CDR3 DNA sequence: TGTGCCAGCAGTGTTAAAGGCACAAATCAGCCCCAGCATTTT.

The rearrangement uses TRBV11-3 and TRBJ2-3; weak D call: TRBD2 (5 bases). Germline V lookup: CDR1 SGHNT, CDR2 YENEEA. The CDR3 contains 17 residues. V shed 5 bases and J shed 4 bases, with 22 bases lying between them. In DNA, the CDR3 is TGTGCCAGCAGCCCGGGTGCGTTAAGGGAGAGGGCAGATACGCAGTATTTT. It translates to CASSPGALRERADTQYF.

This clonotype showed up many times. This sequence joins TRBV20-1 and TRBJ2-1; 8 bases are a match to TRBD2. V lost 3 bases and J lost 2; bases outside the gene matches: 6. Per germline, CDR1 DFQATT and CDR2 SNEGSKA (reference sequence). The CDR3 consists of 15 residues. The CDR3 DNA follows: TGCAGTGCTAGGGGACTAGAAGTTACCTACAATGAGCAGTTCTTC. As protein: CSARGLEVTYNEQFF.

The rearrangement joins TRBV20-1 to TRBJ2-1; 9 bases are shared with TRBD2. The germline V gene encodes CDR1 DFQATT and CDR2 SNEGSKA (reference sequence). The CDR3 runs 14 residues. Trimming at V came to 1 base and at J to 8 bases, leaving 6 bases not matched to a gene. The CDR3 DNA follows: TGCAGTGCTAGAGTAGCGGGAGTCCTGGATGAGCAGTTCTTC. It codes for CSARVAGVLDEQFF.

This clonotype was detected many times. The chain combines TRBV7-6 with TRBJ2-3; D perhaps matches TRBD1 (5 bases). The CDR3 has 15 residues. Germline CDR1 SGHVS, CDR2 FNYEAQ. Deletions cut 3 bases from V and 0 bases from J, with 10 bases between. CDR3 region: CASSLAGLSTDTQYF. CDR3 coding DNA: TGTGCCAGCAGCTTGGCAGGGTTAAGCACAGATACGCAGTATTTT.

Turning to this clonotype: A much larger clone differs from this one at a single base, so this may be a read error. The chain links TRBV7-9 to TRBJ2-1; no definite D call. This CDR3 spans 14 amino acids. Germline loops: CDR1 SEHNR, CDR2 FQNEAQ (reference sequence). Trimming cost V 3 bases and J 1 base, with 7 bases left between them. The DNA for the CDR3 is TGTGCCAGCAGCTTCCTCTCGTCCTACAATGAGCAGTTCTTC. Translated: CASSFLSSYNEQFF.

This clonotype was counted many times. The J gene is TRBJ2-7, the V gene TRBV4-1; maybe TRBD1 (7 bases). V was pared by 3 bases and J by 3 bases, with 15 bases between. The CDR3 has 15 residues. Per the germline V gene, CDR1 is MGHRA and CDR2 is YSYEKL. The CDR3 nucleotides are TGCGCCAGCAGCCACGTTCGACAGGGACTCTACGAGCAGTACTTC. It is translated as CASSHVRQGLYEQYF.

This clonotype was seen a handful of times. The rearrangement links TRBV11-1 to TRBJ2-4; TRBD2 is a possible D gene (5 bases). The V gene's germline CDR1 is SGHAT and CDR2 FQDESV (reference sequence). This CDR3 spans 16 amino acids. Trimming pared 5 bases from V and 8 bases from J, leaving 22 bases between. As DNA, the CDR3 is TGTGCCAGCAGCCATTCTCCCGGGGTGGCCTTTGACATTCAGTACTTC. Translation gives CASSHSPGVAFDIQYF.

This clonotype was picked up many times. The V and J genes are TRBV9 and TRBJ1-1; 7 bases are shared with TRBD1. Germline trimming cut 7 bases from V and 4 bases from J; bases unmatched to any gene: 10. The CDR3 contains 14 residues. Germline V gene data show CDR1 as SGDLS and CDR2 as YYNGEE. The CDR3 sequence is CASGQGEIGTEAFF. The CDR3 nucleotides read TGTGCCAGCGGGCAGGGGGAAATTGGCACTGAAGCTTTCTTT.

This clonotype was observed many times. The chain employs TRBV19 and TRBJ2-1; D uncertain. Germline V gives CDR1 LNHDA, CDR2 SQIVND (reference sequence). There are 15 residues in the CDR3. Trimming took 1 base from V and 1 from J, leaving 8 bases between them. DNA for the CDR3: TGTGCCAGTAGTATAGTCCTAGTTTCCTACAATGAGCAGTTCTTC. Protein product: CASSIVLVSYNEQFF. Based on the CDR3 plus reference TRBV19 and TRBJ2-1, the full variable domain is DGGITQSPKYLFRKEGQNVTLSCEQNLNHDAMYWYRQDPGQGLRLIYYSQIVNDFQKGDIAEGYSVSREKKESFPLTVTSAQKNPTAFYLCASSIVLVSYNEQFFGPGTRLTVL.

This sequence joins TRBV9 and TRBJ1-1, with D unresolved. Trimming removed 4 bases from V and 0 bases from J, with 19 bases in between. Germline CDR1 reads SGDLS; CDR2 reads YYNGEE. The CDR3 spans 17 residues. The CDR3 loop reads CASSLLMVAGLNTEAFF. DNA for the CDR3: TGTGCCAGCAGCCTTCTTATGGTCGCAGGCTTGAACACTGAAGCTTTCTTT.